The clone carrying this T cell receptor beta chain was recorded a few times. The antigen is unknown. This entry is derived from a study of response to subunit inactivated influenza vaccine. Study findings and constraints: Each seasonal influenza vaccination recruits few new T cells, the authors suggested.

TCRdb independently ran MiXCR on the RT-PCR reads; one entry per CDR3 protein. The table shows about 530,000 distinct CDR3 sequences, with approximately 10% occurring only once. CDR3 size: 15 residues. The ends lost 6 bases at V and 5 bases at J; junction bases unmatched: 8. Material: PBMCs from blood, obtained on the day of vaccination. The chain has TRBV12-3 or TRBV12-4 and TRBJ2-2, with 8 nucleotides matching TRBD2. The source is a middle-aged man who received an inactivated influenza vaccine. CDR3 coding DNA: TGTGCCAGCAGACGAGCGGGGGTAGAGACCGGGGAGCTGTTTTTT. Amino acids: CASRRAGVETGELFF.